A single T cell receptor beta chain is shown here with its context. Its antigen is still unknown. This entry is derived from a study of cytomegalovirus exposure and HLA in healthy donors. The study, taken as a whole, reports: Altogether, 170 or so TCR beta chains were recorded as cytomegalovirus-associated. Rarity characterized most TCR sequences, yet some public TCRs appeared in many donors.

Germline V lookup: CDR1 SGHRS, CDR2 YFSETQ. The junction had 5 bases not matched to a gene; V was cut back by 5 bases and J by 7 bases. The CDR3 spans 13 residues. Assay used: immunoSEQ multiplex PCR; TCRdb lists only in-frame clones, some missing. The sample has around 99,000 clones, 88% seen once. This clonotype originated in a young woman in good health and CMV-seronegative. The sample was PBMCs. The chain carries TRBV5-1 and TRBJ2-2; 7 nucleotides match TRBD1. The CDR3 nucleotides read TGCGCCAGCAGTCGTAACAGGGGCGGGGAGCTGTTTTTT. It translates to CASSRNRGGELFF.